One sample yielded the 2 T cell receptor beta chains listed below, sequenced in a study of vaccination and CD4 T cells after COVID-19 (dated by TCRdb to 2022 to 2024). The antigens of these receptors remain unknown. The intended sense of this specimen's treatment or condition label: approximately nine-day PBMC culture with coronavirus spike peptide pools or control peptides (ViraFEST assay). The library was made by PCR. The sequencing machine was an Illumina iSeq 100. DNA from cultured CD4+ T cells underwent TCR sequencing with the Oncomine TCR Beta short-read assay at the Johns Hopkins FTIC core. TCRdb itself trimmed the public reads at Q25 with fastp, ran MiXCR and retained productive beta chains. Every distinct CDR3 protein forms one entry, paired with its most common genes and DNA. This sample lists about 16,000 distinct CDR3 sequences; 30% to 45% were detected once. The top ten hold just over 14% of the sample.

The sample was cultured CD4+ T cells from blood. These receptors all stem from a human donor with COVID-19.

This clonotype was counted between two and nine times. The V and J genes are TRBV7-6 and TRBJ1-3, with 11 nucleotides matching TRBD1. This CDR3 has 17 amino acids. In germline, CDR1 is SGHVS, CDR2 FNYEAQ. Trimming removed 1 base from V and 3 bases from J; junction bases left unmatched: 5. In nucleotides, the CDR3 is TGTGCCAGCAGCTTAGGGACAGGGGGCGCGTATGGAAACACCATATATTTT. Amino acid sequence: CASSLGTGGAYGNTIYF.

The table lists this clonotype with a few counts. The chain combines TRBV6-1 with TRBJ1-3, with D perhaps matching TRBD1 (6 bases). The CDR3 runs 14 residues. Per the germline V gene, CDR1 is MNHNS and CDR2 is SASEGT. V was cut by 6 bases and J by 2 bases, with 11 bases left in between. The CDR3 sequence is CASSTGPPGNTIYF. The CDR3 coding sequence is TGTGCCAGCAGCACAGGGCCGCCTGGAAACACCATATATTTT.